Below are 13 T cell receptor beta chains sequenced from a single sample in a study of blood T cells in healthy people across ages. Primed by a sample-barcoded 5' primer and a J-beta primer mix, a second PCR proceeded for 7 to 11 cycles. MiXCR, applied by TCRdb to the 5' RACE reads, yields one record per CDR3 protein. The sample comprises roughly 800,000 distinct CDR3 sequences, roughly 60% of which are singletons, and 22% rests with the top ten. The sequencing input was blood. Receptor source: a young man in good health.

The J gene is TRBJ2-3, the V gene TRBV29-1, with D perhaps TRBD2 (5 bases). Germline loops: CDR1 SQVTM, CDR2 ANQGSEA. The V and J ends lost 1 base and 5 bases respectively, with 13 bases between them. This CDR3 comprises 14 residues. The CDR3 coding sequence is TGCAGCGTTGAAGCCCCGGGGTCGGAAGATACGCAGTATTTT. Translated: CSVEAPGSEDTQYF.

The chain couples TRBV6-2 or TRBV6-3 to TRBJ2-5, with 8 bases identical to TRBD1. This CDR3 is built from 15 residues. After removal of 2 bases from V and 11 bases from J, the junction contained 13 bases not matched to a gene. The V gene's germline CDR1 is MNHEY and CDR2 SVGEGT. The CDR3 sequence: CASSYNGQGYNEQYF. CDR3 bases: TGTGCCAGCAGTTACAACGGACAGGGTTACAATGAGCAGTACTTC.

The chain employs TRBV25-1 and TRBJ2-1, with 8 nucleotides matching TRBD1. The trim removed 8 bases at V and 3 bases at J, leaving 6 bases unmatched. The CDR3 is made up of 14 amino acids. Per germline, CDR1 MGHDK and CDR2 SYGVNS. CDR3 in DNA: TGTGCCAGCTCGCCGGACAGGGACTACAATGAGCAGTTCTTC. This encodes CASSPDRDYNEQFF.

The chain recombines TRBV6-1 with TRBJ1-2, with D tentatively TRBD1 (6 bases). Trimming removed 2 bases at V and 6 bases at J, with 22 bases between. Per germline, CDR1 MNHNS and CDR2 SASEGT. The CDR3 loop spans 17 amino acids. Here the CDR3 reads CASSEWEGHAKGNGYTF. The CDR3 DNA is TGTGCCAGCAGTGAATGGGAGGGACACGCGAAGGGAAATGGCTACACCTTC.

The chain combines TRBV28 with TRBJ2-4, with TRBD1 identical over 7 bases. The CDR3 runs 17 residues. The V and J ends lost 3 bases and 7 bases, in that order; junction bases with no gene match: 15. Germline CDR1 reads MDHEN; CDR2 reads SYDVKM. As DNA, the CDR3 is TGTGCCAGCAGTTTGGCTAGGATGCGAGGGGGCCAGAACATTCAGTACTTC. This gives the protein CASSLARMRGGQNIQYF.

The V call is TRBV15, the J call TRBJ2-4; D remains ambiguous. Trimming cost V 0 bases and J 5 bases, with 5 bases left between them. CDR1 is LNHNV and CDR2 is YYDKDF in the germline V gene (reference sequence). This CDR3 contains 13 residues. The CDR3 DNA reads as TGTGCCACCAGCAGAGATGTAGAAAACATTCAGTACTTC. Protein: CATSRDVENIQYF.

The rearrangement uses TRBV10-3 and TRBJ2-7; 9 positions agree with TRBD2. With 8 bases clipped from V and 5 bases from J, the junction kept 4 bases outside the gene matches. This CDR3 is built from 12 residues. Germline lookup yields CDR1 ENHRY and CDR2 SYGVKD. The CDR3 sequence is CAIAGGGDEQYF. In DNA form, the CDR3 reads TGTGCCATCGCGGGAGGGGGCGACGAGCAGTACTTC.

The J gene is TRBJ2-1, the V gene TRBV5-1; no reliable D call. The last part of the DNA fits TRBJ2-7 better; the J call may be wrong. The CDR3 has 12 amino acids. Germline loops: CDR1 SGHRS, CDR2 YFSETQ. In DNA, the CDR3 is TGCGCCAGCGCCCCGCAGTACAATGAGCAGTACTTC. It translates to CASAPQYNEQYF.

This clonotype was detected only a few times. The chain uses TRBV18 and TRBJ1-5, with 11 bases identical to TRBD1. Germline V gene sequence: CDR1 KGHSH, CDR2 LQKENI. The CDR3 totals 16 residues. The ends lost 5 bases at V and 4 bases at J; junction bases unmatched: 7. The CDR3 loop reads CASSFSGTGGNQPQHF. The CDR3 DNA sequence: TGTGCCAGCTCATTTTCCGGGACAGGGGGGAATCAGCCCCAGCATTTT.

J is TRBJ2-1 and V is TRBV20-1; 8 nucleotides match TRBD2. The CDR3 totals 12 residues. Germline V CDR1 and CDR2: DFQATT, SNEGSKA (reference sequence). V trimming: 3 bases; J trimming: 8 bases; junction bases outside the gene matches: 3. The CDR3 spells CSASGGADEQFF. Here the CDR3 DNA reads TGCAGTGCTAGCGGGGGGGCAGATGAGCAGTTCTTC.

The chain links TRBV20-1 to TRBJ2-7; 8 nucleotides agree with TRBD2. The CDR3 has 16 amino acids. The germline CDR1 and CDR2 sequences are DFQATT and SNEGSKA (reference sequence). J lost 3 bases, V lost 0 bases, and 10 bases had no gene match. CDR3 residues: CSARDDSGTRGYEQYF. The CDR3 DNA reads TGCAGTGCTAGAGATGATAGCGGGACTAGAGGCTACGAGCAGTACTTC.

The CDR3 loop is CASSQDIKETQYF. The CDR3 DNA reads TGTGCCAGCAGCCAAGACATAAAAGAGACCCAGTACTTC. The V and J genes are TRBV3-1 and TRBJ2-5, with D unclear. V gave up 0 bases and J gave up 3 bases, with 5 bases separating them. CDR1 and CDR2 (germline): LGHDT, YNNKEL (reference sequence). The CDR3 sequence is 13 residues long.

In the case of this clonotype: A much larger clone lies a single base off, so this may be a read error. The gene calls are TRBV12-3 or TRBV12-4 and TRBJ2-3; D is possibly TRBD1 (5 bases). The CDR3 loop spans 13 amino acids. The CDR3 region is CVSSPTGTDTQYF. The CDR3 nucleotides are TGTGTCAGCAGTCCGACAGGCACAGATACGCAGTATTTT.